This T cell receptor (beta chain) was captured by sequencing in a study of blood T cell repertoires in COVID-19. Study at large: Sample material is recorded as cDNA or gDNA derived from T cells, B-cell-depleted T cells, or PBMCs.

V shed 6 bases and J 7 bases; nucleotides not matched to a gene: 8. The CDR3 spans 14 residues. Looked up from germline, CDR1 is LNHDA and CDR2 is SQIVND (reference sequence). TCRdb's copy holds only in-frame clones and misses some; the assay was immunoSEQ multiplex PCR. Of a few hundred thousand clones listed, roughly 90% are singletons. The rearrangement links TRBV19 to TRBJ2-2; the match to TRBD2 covers 7 bases. Input material: peripheral blood. The source is a man between 18 and 35 years old who had recovered from COVID-19. CDR3 loop: CASRGDYSGGELFF. The CDR3 region has the DNA TGTGCCAGTAGAGGGGACTATAGCGGCGGGGAGCTGTTTTTT.